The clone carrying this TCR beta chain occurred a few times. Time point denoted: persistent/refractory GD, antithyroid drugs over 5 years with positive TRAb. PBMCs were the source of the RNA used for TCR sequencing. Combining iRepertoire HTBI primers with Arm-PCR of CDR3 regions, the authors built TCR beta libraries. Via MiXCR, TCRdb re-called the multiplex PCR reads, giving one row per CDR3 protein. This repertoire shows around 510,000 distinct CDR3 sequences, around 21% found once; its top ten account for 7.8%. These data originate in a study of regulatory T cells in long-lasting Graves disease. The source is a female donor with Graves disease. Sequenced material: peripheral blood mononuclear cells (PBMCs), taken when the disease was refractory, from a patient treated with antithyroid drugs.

The CDR3 bases are TGTGCCATCAGTGAGTCGTGGCGGGAGGGAGCGAACACCGGGGAGCTGTTTTTT. Its translation is CAISESWREGANTGELFF. This rearrangement joins TRBV10-3 to TRBJ2-2; 9 bases line up with TRBD2. Looked up from germline, CDR1 is ENHRY and CDR2 is SYGVKD. The CDR3 consists of 18 residues. V trimming: 0 bases; J trimming: 0 bases; junction bases outside the gene matches: 5.